The entry below describes one TCR beta chain. The clone's antigen remains unknown. No quality values exist for individual bases; no much larger clone is one base distant. Cut back by 0 bases and 8 bases, the V and J ends lie 19 bases apart. From cysteine to phenylalanine, the CDR3 is 16 amino acids long. Kept here is only the CDR3 DNA, which spans 48 bases and is read in frame from base 1. Reading the germline V gene gives CDR1 SGHRS and CDR2 YFSETQ. Library preparation employed the immunoSEQ multiplex PCR assay. The multiplex PCR relied on a mix of 60 forward primers for TCR Vbeta segments and 13 reverse primers for TCR Jbeta segments. The CDR3 region of rearranged TCR beta genes was amplified from genomic DNA by a multiplex PCR assay. The amplified TCR beta libraries were sequenced on the Illumina HiSeq System as 87-base-pair reads. For the original study's pipeline: In a later analysis, tens of millions of unique TCR beta chains were counted across the roughly 610 repertoires, and around 10 million of these chains were shared by at least two donors. A nearest-neighbor algorithm error-corrected the raw reads and collapsed the reads into unique sequences, merging closely related sequences to remove PCR and sequencing errors. Alignment of CDR3 sequences to IMGT reference sequences was used to assign V, D and J gene segments. For a sequence to be retained, a match of at least six nucleotides was required to both a V gene segment and a J gene segment. A rearrangement was called productive if the CDR3 had no stop codons and remained in frame with V and J, and every other rearrangement was called non-productive. Following IMGT convention, CDR3 was defined as the stretch from the second conserved V-encoded cysteine to the conserved J-encoded phenylalanine. The earlier analysis of roughly 590 of the donors excluded any sequence lacking an unambiguous match to a single V gene segment. In an earlier analysis of 450 to 750 of the donors, a V segment was called functional when productive rearrangements were above 56.7%, and segregating when the standard deviation between donors exceeded 5%. A statistical classification framework was built for diagnosing cytomegalovirus status from the catalog of TCR beta chain sequences. In a later analysis, TCR nucleotide sequences were compared against IMGT/GENE-DB human TR gene sequences so that V and J genes could be assigned. The TCRdist pipeline was used in a later analysis to assign CDR3 sequences and most-parsimonious VDJ recombination scenarios. A later analysis defined each TCR beta chain by its CDR3 amino acid sequence plus V-gene family, and excluded reads lacking a unique V-gene family. In a later analysis, fewer than 650 highly shared, low-generation-probability nucleotide sequences were removed to address suspected cross-contamination and a sequencing artifact. A later analysis calculated a clonal expansion index for each public chain from normalized within-repertoire ranks of inferred template counts. In a later analysis, generation probabilities were computed using a VDJ recombination model fitted to out-of-frame rearrangements, and the results were checked against IGoR. In a later analysis, TCR-TCR, TCR-HLA and TCR-CMV co-occurrence was scored with hypergeometric tests, and a repertoire-size bias correction was applied to TCR pairs. In a later analysis, false discovery rates were estimated by permuting HLA or CMV assignments 20 times. In a later analysis, co-occurring TCRs were grouped using DBSCAN, with TCRdist sequence similarity added in when clustering inside HLA-allele-positive subsets. Repertoires with fewer than 30,000 or more than 120,000 public chains, plus five repertoires with anomalous nucleotide sharing, were excluded from co-occurrence clustering. TCRdb mirrors the immuneACCESS table, restricted to in-frame sequences. Some clones are absent from its copies; in checked studies, under half trace to an unresolved V gene, and the reason for the others is unknown. D and trimming were read from the DNA, whereas the V and J calls and clone size are those reported in that table. The sample yields around 82,000 clones; 78% were counted once. The ten largest account for 4.5% to 7% of the sample.

The cohort consisted of 670 or so healthy bone marrow donors. All cohort members were sampled while nominally healthy, although unrecorded immune exposures were likely present. The donor tested CMV seropositive and was one of the 289 seropositive cohort members. A peripheral blood sample was provided by each donor, and peripheral blood mononuclear cells were used for TCR beta sequencing. Genomic DNA extraction from the blood cell samples was performed with the Qiagen DNeasy Blood Extraction Kit. This sample was taken from a study of cytomegalovirus exposure and HLA in healthy donors (dated by TCRdb to about 2017). Notes on the research overall: An earlier analysis of 587 of the donors reported more than 250 Gb of sequence data and 117 million unique TCR beta sequences from around 200 million T cells. An early release that covered around 590 HLA-typed donors contained approximately 300 gigabases of sequencing data and approximately 85 million unique TCR sequences. The genetic ancestry cluster associated with self-reported Caucasian donors included 81% of the roughly 360 genotyped donors. The study aimed to test whether cataloging public T cell receptors could reveal signatures of past pathogen exposure. Using immunosequencing, the study profiled T cell repertoires from 640 or so subjects and related those repertoires to cytomegalovirus serostatus. A separate validation cohort of over a hundred different subjects was used in addition to the 666-subject first cohort. To predict cytomegalovirus infection status, the study combined high-throughput TCR immunosequencing, statistical association of individual TCRs with disease status, and machine learning. A later analysis re-examined previously published TCR beta repertoires from 600 to 700 donors and added high-resolution HLA genotyping to investigate patterns of TCR occurrence. Rather than drawing on any new phenotypic data, the later analysis identified candidate immune exposures from TCR beta sequences and the way those sequences occurred across donors. An earlier analysis of several hundred of the donors applied high-throughput TCR beta sequencing to assess whether each TCR beta V gene segment acted as functional or pseudogenic. Donor age, sex, ethnicity and CMV serostatus were compiled alongside the repertoire data. In a later genetic analysis, genome-wide SNP genotypes for about 55% of the 666 donors were used, and that subset was treated as a discovery cohort. All discovery cohort repertoires had been generated on a single sequencing platform. HLA typing covered class I and class II loci at four-digit resolution. Typing coverage varied by locus: about 629-630 donors for A, B, C, DRB1 and DQB1; 500 to 550 for DQA1; approximately 610 for DPA1; around 490 for DPB1. Roughly 5 DR-DQ haplotypes were handled as single units for association and clustering, since linkage in the cohort was strong. On average, roughly 200,000 unique TCR beta nucleotide sequences were sequenced per donor among a few hundred genotyped donors of the cohort, with 15% to 20% of those sequences being non-productive.

Study-wide conclusions, independent of this receptor: An association between a missense DCLRE1C variant and V-gene and J-gene trimming of TCR beta chains was found in a later genetic analysis and replicated in an independent cohort. Most CMV-associated TCR beta chains appeared to be HLA-restricted in a later analysis, and the HLA associations seemed to be driven largely by CMV exposure. Linkage disequilibrium might explain the correlated functional status among segregating V segments, but an unknown experimental factor could not be excluded. In a later analysis, HLA-associated TCR beta chains were found to be more clonally expanded and to have lower generation probabilities than equally common non-associated chains. Cytomegalovirus status was reported to be diagnosed by the classifier with high specificity and sensitivity in both the original and validation cohorts. The study gave a list of some 150 TCR beta chains associated with cytomegalovirus. Several of the top co-occurrence clusters appeared to be linked to parvovirus B19, influenza, CMV and Epstein-Barr virus, according to a later analysis. When HLA alleles, especially DR and DQ, strongly co-occurred, attributing TCR associations to individual alleles was difficult. The earlier analysis of 587 of the donors excluded some 15 rarely observed V segments, including chromosome 9 orphons, because counts were too low. The cohort was sequenced for TCR beta chains only, and without alpha or paired-chain data the features that could be detected were limited. The only immune exposure information available for the cohort was CMV serostatus. The authors suggested that the approach could potentially be extended to other disease states and immunological phenotypes. Most TCR sequences were observed very rarely across donors, whereas some public TCRs were present in many individuals. An earlier analysis of 587 of the donors showed that most TCR beta V segments appeared in productive rearrangements either about 90% or about 30% of the time, which broadly matched IMGT annotations. In a later analysis, the rate of TCR association differed among HLA loci, with DRB1 alleles having the most associated TCRs and HLA-C alleles having the fewest. Specific HLA alleles were associated with about 17,000 TCR beta sequences at a false discovery rate of 0.05 in a later analysis. A cluster of highly shared sequence variants was judged likely to represent a technical artifact of the sequencing pipeline. A further reported finding was that TCR beta sequences accurately predicted the HLA-A and HLA-B alleles for most subjects in the first cohort. HLA typing was unavailable for some donors at each locus, so association tests used only the typed subset. Because the 87-base-pair reads could not distinguish some IMGT-functional V segments, including TRBV6-2 and TRBV6-3, those segments were excluded. In vitro tests confirmed that a few of the cytomegalovirus-associated TCR beta chains recognize cytomegalovirus antigens. Presence/absence analyses assumed roughly uniform sequencing depth across donors, an assumption that may not hold. According to a later genetic analysis, donors in an Asian-associated ancestry cluster had fewer N-insertions in productive TCRs than the approximately 610-donor mean.

This chain is built from TRBV5-1 and TRBJ2-3; TRBD2 is possibly the D segment (6 matching bases). The source of this sequence is a male donor in good health and CMV-seropositive. Source material: PBMCs. The bases are TGCGCCAGCAGCTTGGTAGAGTTTAGCGGTGGGATTACGCAGTATTTT. This sequence encodes CASSLVEFSGGITQYF.